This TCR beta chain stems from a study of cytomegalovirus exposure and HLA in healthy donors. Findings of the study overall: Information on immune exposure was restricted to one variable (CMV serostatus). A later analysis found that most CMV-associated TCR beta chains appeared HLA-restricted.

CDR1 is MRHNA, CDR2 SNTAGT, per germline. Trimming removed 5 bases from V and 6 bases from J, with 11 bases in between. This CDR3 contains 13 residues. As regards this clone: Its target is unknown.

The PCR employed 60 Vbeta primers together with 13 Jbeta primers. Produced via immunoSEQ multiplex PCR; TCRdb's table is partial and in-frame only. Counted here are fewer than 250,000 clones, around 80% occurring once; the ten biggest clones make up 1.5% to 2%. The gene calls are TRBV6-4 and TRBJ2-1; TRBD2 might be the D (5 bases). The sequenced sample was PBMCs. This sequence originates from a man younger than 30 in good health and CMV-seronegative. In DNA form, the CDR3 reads TGTGCCAGCAGTACCACTAGTAGCAATGAGCAGTTCTTC. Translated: CASSTTSSNEQFF.